These 6 T cell receptor beta chains were sequenced from one sample in a study of blood T cell repertoires in COVID-19. Clones were read by immunoSEQ multiplex PCR, and TCRdb kept only the in-frame ones, dropping some. There are some 330,000 clones in the sample; approximately 87% occur only once, and about 2.1% lies in the top ten. The sample taken for sequencing was PBMCs or T cells enriched from blood (not recorded which). The origin of the receptors is a man in his forties or fifties in a cohort exposed to, infected with or recovered from COVID-19 (not recorded which).

In its sample, this clone was seen once. The gene calls are TRBV11-1 and TRBJ2-1, with D maybe TRBD2 (6 bases). V shed 5 bases and J shed 0 bases, with 11 bases lying between them. The CDR3 extends over 15 amino acids. Per germline, CDR1 SGHAT and CDR2 FQDESV (reference sequence). The CDR3 region has the DNA TGTGCCAGCAGCCCTCGGGGGAGCTCCTACAATGAGCAGTTCTTC. This encodes CASSPRGSSYNEQFF.

The chain is built from TRBV7-9 and TRBJ1-2, with 9 bases that match TRBD1. CDR1 is SEHNR and CDR2 is FQNEAQ in the germline V gene (reference sequence). V was clipped by 3 bases and J by 6 bases; unmatched bases: 8. The CDR3 covers 15 residues. The CDR3 DNA follows: TGTGCCAGCAGCTTCCCCGGGACAGGGAGAAATGGCTACACCTTC. Encoded protein: CASSFPGTGRNGYTF.

V and J are TRBV5-4 and TRBJ2-2, with 12 bases fitting TRBD2. J was trimmed by 4 bases and V by 4 bases; bases with no gene match: 2. This CDR3 comprises 15 residues. The germline V gene has CDR1 SGHNT and CDR2 YYREEE (reference sequence). The CDR3 here is CASSEGLAGTGELFF. In nucleotides, the CDR3 is TGTGCCAGCAGCGAGGGACTAGCGGGCACCGGGGAGCTGTTTTTT. The full variable domain, with the rest looked up from reference TRBV5-4 and TRBJ2-2, is ETGVTQSPTHLIKTRGQQVTLRCSSQSGHNTVSWYQQALGQGPQFIFQYYREEENGRGNFPPRFSGLQFPNYSSELNVNALELDDSALYLCASSEGLAGTGELFFGEGSRLTVL.

J is TRBJ1-3 and V is TRBV6-5; TRBD1 is a possible D gene (6 bases). Trimming removed 0 bases at V and 3 bases at J, with 12 bases between. Germline CDR1 and CDR2: MNHEY and SVGAGI. The CDR3 is made up of 16 amino acids. The CDR3 nucleotides are TGTGCCAGCAGTTACTCGTATCAGGGGCTTGGAAACACCATATATTTT. Translated: CASSYSYQGLGNTIYF.

V is TRBV27 and J is TRBJ1-1; D unresolved. Germline-derived CDR1 and CDR2 are MNHEY and SMNVEV (reference sequence). The CDR3 is 13 residues long. The ends were cut back, 4 bases at V and 5 bases at J, with 11 bases in the middle. CDR3 nucleotides: TGTGCCAGCAGTTACGGGGTCCGGACTGAAGCTTTCTTT. Protein: CASSYGVRTEAFF.

V usage is TRBV18 and J usage is TRBJ2-3; unclear D gene. Trimming cost V 3 bases and J 3 bases, with 7 bases left between them. The germline V gene has CDR1 KGHSH and CDR2 LQKENI. The CDR3 runs to 13 residues. CDR3 nucleotides: TGTGCCAGCTCACCTCAACAGACAGATACGCAGTATTTT. This encodes CASSPQQTDTQYF.